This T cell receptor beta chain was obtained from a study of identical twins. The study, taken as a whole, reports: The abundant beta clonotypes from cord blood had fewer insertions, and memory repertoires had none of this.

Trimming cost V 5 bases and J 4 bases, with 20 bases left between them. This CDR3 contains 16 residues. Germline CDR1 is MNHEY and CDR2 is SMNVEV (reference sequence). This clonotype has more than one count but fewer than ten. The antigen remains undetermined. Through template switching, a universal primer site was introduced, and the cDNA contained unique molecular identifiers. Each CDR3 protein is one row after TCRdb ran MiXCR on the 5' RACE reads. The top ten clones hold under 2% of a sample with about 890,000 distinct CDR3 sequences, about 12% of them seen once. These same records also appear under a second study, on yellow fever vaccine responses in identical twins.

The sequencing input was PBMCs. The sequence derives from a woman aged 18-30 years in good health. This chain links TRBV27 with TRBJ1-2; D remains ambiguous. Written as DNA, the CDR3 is TGTGCCAGCAGTCCCCTAGGAGGGCTCCTGATCTATGGCTACACCTTC. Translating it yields CASSPLGGLLIYGYTF.